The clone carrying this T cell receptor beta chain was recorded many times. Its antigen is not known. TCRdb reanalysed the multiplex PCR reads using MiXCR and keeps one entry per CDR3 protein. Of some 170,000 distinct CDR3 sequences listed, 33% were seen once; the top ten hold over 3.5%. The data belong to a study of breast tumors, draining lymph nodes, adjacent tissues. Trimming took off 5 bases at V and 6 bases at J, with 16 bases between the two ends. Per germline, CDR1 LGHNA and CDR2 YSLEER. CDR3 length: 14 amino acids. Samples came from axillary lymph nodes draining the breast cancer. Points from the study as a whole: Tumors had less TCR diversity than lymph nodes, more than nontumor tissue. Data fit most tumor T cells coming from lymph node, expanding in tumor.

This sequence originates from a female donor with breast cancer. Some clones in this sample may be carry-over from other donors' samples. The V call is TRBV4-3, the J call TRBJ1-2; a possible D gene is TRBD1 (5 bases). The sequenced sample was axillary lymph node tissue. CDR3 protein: CASSTREGRDGYTF. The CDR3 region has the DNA TGCGCCAGCAGCACCCGGGAGGGGCGGGATGGCTACACCTTC.